The present entry profiles one T cell receptor beta chain with its context. This entry comes from a study of Graves' ophthalmopathy and Graves' hyperthyroidism. Overall study context: Before any treatment was given, at initial diagnosis, peripheral blood was collected.

Germline lookup yields CDR1 ENHRY and CDR2 SYGVKD. The V end was cut by 10 bases, the J end by 8 bases, with 30 bases between. The CDR3 is 18 amino acids. RNA transcripts provided the template for amplifying TCR beta CDR3 regions. Amplification began with first-round RT-PCR using HTBI primers, then second-round multiplex PCR was performed. TCRdb called the multiplex PCR reads again in MiXCR, with one record for every CDR3 protein. Among roughly 700,000 distinct CDR3 sequences, 40% were seen once, and the ten largest hold around 40%. Enrollment excluded any patients with other autoimmune diseases, uncontrolled infections, pregnancy or lactation.

This clonotype originated in an adult man with Graves' ophthalmopathy. Sample: peripheral blood. The V and J genes are TRBV10-3 and TRBJ1-6; a weak D match, TRBD1 (5 bases). The CDR3 region has the DNA TGTGCCAGCAGCCAAGATTGGGGAGCGGGGGGTTTGGATTCACCCCTCCACTTT. Translated, it gives CASSQDWGAGGLDSPLHF.